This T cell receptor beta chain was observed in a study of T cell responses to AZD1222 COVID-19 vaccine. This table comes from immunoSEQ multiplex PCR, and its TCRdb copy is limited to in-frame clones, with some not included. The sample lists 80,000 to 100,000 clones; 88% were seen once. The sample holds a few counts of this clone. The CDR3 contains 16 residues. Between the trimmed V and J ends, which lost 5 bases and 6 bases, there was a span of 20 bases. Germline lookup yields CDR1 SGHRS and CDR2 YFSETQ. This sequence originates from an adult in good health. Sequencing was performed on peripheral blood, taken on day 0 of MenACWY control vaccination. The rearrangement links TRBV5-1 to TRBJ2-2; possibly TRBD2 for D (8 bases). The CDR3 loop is CASSTVQGTSSGELFF. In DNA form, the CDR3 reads TGCGCCAGCAGTACGGTACAGGGGACTAGTTCCGGGGAGCTGTTTTTT.